This T cell receptor (beta chain) was captured by sequencing in a study of shared clonotypes between healthy human individuals. Naive CD8 isolation took CD45RO-negative cells positively selected for CCR7 and excluded terminally differentiated effector memory CD45RA+ cells. Using immunoSEQ multiplex PCR, the repertoire was profiled, and TCRdb retains in-frame clones only, with some absent. The data contain some 2,100,000 clones, about 93% of them singletons. The CDR3 has 13 amino acids. Germline CDR1 and CDR2: MDHEN and SYDVKM. V dropped 7 bases and J dropped 4 bases, with 14 bases sitting between them.

The sequenced sample was naive CD8+ T cells from PBMCs. V and J are TRBV28 and TRBJ2-7; D gene ambiguous. The sequence came from a man between 18 and 35 years old in good health. Some clones in this sample may be carry-over from other donors' samples. Here the CDR3 reads CASKEIRAYEQYF. The CDR3 region has the DNA TGTGCCAGCAAAGAAATTCGTGCGTACGAGCAGTACTTC.